This T cell receptor beta chain was captured by sequencing in a study of control samples from healthy donors and cancer patients. TCRdb's copy holds only in-frame clones and misses some; the assay was immunoSEQ multiplex PCR. The sample has about 80,000 clones, about 89% seen once. With V trimmed by 4 bases and J by 3 bases, 6 bases remained unmatched. Per germline, CDR1 SGHRS and CDR2 YFSETQ. CDR3 size: 15 residues. The sequence came from a woman aged 55-70 years in good health. Material for sequencing was blood. J is TRBJ2-3 and V is TRBV5-1; 9 nucleotides align to TRBD2. DNA for the CDR3: TGCGCCAGCAGCGGAGCGGGAGGTATTACAGATACGCAGTATTTT. As protein: CASSGAGGITDTQYF.